The following is a T cell receptor (beta chain) sequence with its context. Its binding antigen is unknown. The sample holds no much larger clone one base away, and base qualities are not on file. Synthetic TCR analog templates were spiked into each PCR to estimate absolute template abundance from read counts. The immunoSEQ assay was used to amplify TCRbeta CDR3 regions from genomic DNA with bias-controlled V and J gene primers. Rearranged TCRbeta segments were sequenced at approximately 20X coverage. Turning to the authors' computational methods: Sequencing errors were corrected by clustering, and CDR3s were annotated against IMGT so that V, D and J genes could be assigned. Downstream analyses used only productive TCRbeta rearrangements and left out out-of-frame or stop-codon sequences. Clonality was computed as one minus Shannon entropy normalized by the log of the number of unique productive sequences. Clones differing between time points or between blood and tumor were identified by Fisher's exact test with Benjamini-Hochberg correction at adjusted p below 0.01. Entries here come from immuneACCESS through TCRdb and include only in-frame sequences with V and J called. Some clones fail to appear in such tables; in the studies checked, an unresolved V gene covers under half of the shortfall, and the cause of the remainder is unknown. Clone size and the V and J calls come from that table; the DNA yielded D and trimming. This sample is represented by under 95,000 clones; roughly 89% of them were singletons. The biggest ten clones account for around 1.9% of the sample.

Interpreted using the paper, the time point label stands for: pretreatment peripheral blood. The cohort included 29 patients with locally advanced or metastatic urothelial carcinoma who were treated at Memorial Sloan Kettering on a trial protocol. Peripheral blood mononuclear cells were collected pretreatment and during treatment, at between 1 and 8 total time points per patient. The Qiagen DNeasy Blood extraction kit was used to purify genomic DNA from total PBMCs and from tumor samples. PBMCs were collected pretreatment and during treatment, and were isolated and stored as previously described. Taken from the germline V gene, the CDR1 and CDR2 loops are SGHRS and YFSETQ. The CDR3 contains 15 residues, cysteine and phenylalanine counted. The entry retains the CDR3 DNA only, 45 bases that are in frame from base 1. V trim: 2 bases; J trim: 4 bases; unmatched bases: 7. The sample comes from a study of PD-L1 blockade in urothelial cancer (dated by TCRdb to the late 2010s). Some background on the complete study: All patients started therapy around 2014 and received atezolizumab 1,200 mg intravenously every 3 weeks. Twenty-five of 29 patients were identified as males with urothelial cancer of bladder origin, and a prior smoking history was reported by 18 of 29 patients. An ECOG performance status of 0 or 1 was recorded for the patients, and 0 to 3 prior chemotherapy regimens had been received by the patients. Blood samples were analyzed 3 weeks after the start of treatment (second dose) and 6 weeks after the start of treatment. Blood samples gave median yields of about 140,000 T cells and 65,000 to 85,000 unique TCRs, along with a median clonality of about 0.084. The study, an exploratory multi-omic analysis, examined somatic, immune and clinical correlates of response to PD-L1 blockade with atezolizumab in urothelial cancer. Pretreatment tumor samples, along with matched peripheral blood collected serially before and after atezolizumab treatment, underwent TCR sequencing. Durable clinical benefit was defined as a progression-free survival longer than 6 months, and TCR features were additionally tested against progression-free survival and overall survival. In the same patients who had TCR sequencing, pretreatment tumors also underwent whole exome sequencing and RNA sequencing. Durable clinical benefit was achieved by nine patients but not by the remaining 20. Some 30 patients had pretreatment blood TCR-seq, around 25 had at least one posttreatment blood collection, and around 25 had tumor TCR-seq.

General findings and caveats noted by the study authors: Small sample size (n ≈ 28) and many exploratory analyses mean the results are intended to be hypothesis-generating. Patients with durable benefit showed greater expansion of tumor-associated TCR clones in peripheral blood 3 weeks after starting treatment (n of about 20, p = 0.022). Improved progression-free and overall survival was found to be associated with pretreatment peripheral blood TCR clonality below the median.

The sequence is built from TRBV5-1 and TRBJ2-3; TRBD2 aligns with 7 central bases. This TCR was sampled from a man aged 60-69 years with urothelial cancer. Sequences were derived from PBMCs, sampled around atezolizumab (anti-PD-L1) treatment. DNA sequence: TGCGCCAGCAGCTTTCCGGGACTAACCCCAGATACGCAGTATTTT. It codes for CASSFPGLTPDTQYF.